These 25 T cell receptor beta chains originate from one sample sequenced in a study of CD8 T cells in ankylosing spondylitis. Study results and limitations: Roughly 8 highly homologous variants formed a TCR beta motif that appeared characteristic of ankylosing spondylitis blood.

TCRdb reprocessed the 5' RACE reads via MiXCR and lists one record per CDR3 protein. The repertoire holds about 420,000 distinct CDR3 sequences, around 24% seen once, with 15% to 20% in the top ten. These receptors' targets are unknown. The sequenced sample consisted of blood, either unsorted or a sorted T cell fraction (not recorded which). All receptors derive from a male donor with ankylosing spondylitis.

The chain is built from TRBV20-1 and TRBJ1-1; D unresolved. CDR3 length: 15 amino acids. Trimming took off 6 bases at V and 0 bases at J, with 17 bases between the two ends. Germline V gene data show CDR1 as DFQATT and CDR2 as SNEGSKA (reference sequence). CDR3 residues: CSARPQRLVNTEAFF. The CDR3 DNA follows: TGCAGTGCCCGACCCCAGAGACTAGTGAACACTGAAGCTTTCTTT.

This sequence joins TRBV5-1 and TRBJ2-1, with 16 bases aligning to TRBD2. The CDR3 has 18 amino acids. V lost 7 bases and J lost 4; bases outside the gene matches: 11. The germline gives CDR1 SGHRS, CDR2 YFSETQ. The DNA of the CDR3 is TGCGCCAGCTGTCCGGGACTAGCGGGAGGGCCGGGGTACAATGAGCAGTTCTTC. Encoded protein: CASCPGLAGGPGYNEQFF.

V and J are TRBV6-2 or TRBV6-3 and TRBJ2-7, with TRBD2 as a possible D gene (5 bases). Germline CDR1 reads MNHEY; CDR2 reads SVGEGT. This CDR3 region has 14 residues. V was cut by 9 bases and J by 0 bases, with 15 bases left in between. CDR3 sequence: CASIGLRSSYEQYF. Written as DNA, the CDR3 is TGTGCCAGTATAGGACTGAGGAGCTCCTACGAGCAGTACTTC.

This clonotype was seen a handful of times. The chain joins TRBV27 to TRBJ1-5; no clear D gene. Germline values: CDR1 MNHEY, CDR2 SMNVEV (reference sequence). This CDR3 spans 14 amino acids. The V end lost 5 bases, the J end lost 3 bases, and 11 bases lay between the germline ends. CDR3 region: CASSTHGINQPQHF. The CDR3 nucleotides are TGTGCCAGCAGTACCCACGGAATCAATCAGCCCCAGCATTTT.

This clonotype was recorded at least ten times. V is TRBV12-3 or TRBV12-4 and J is TRBJ2-1, with a weak D call TRBD2 (5 bases). The CDR3 totals 14 residues. V was shortened by 7 bases and J by 7 bases, with 17 bases between the two germline ends. Here the CDR3 reads CASTPWERANEQFF. The CDR3 nucleotides read TGTGCCAGCACCCCGTGGGAGCGAGCGAATGAGCAGTTCTTC.

This clonotype has more than one count but fewer than ten. This chain uses TRBV18 with TRBJ2-7, with 9 positions matching TRBD2. The ends lost 4 bases at V and 2 bases at J; junction bases unmatched: 9. The CDR3 loop spans 16 amino acids. Germline V gene lookup returns CDR1 KGHSH and CDR2 LQKENI. The CDR3 here is CASSRGLAGTTYEQYF. The CDR3 nucleotides are TGTGCCAGCTCACGGGGGCTAGCGGGGACAACCTACGAGCAGTACTTC. The variable domain in full, with the rest retrieved from reference TRBV18 and TRBJ2-7, is NAGVMQNPRHLVRRRGQEARLRCSPMKGHSHVYWYRQLPEEGLKFMVYLQKENIIDESGMPKERFSAEFPKEGPSILRIQQVVRGDSAAYFCASSRGLAGTTYEQYFGPGTRLTVT.

V usage is TRBV6-5 and J usage is TRBJ2-5; D unresolved. Deletions cut 2 bases from V and 2 bases from J, with 9 bases between. The CDR3 consists of 14 residues. In germline, CDR1 is MNHEY, CDR2 SVGAGI. The CDR3 spells CASSYGRQQETQYF. CDR3 coding DNA: TGTGCCAGCAGTTACGGCCGCCAACAAGAGACCCAGTACTTC.

This sequence joins TRBV11-3 and TRBJ1-2; TRBD1 aligns across 7 bases. Germline V gives CDR1 SGHNT, CDR2 YENEEA. V lost 2 bases to trimming and J lost 4 bases; unmatched junction nucleotides: 7. The CDR3 spans 15 residues. The chain's CDR3 is CASSLTRQGTYGYTF. The CDR3 coding sequence is TGTGCCAGCAGCTTAACCCGACAGGGTACCTATGGCTACACCTTC. Drawing the rest from reference TRBV11-3 and TRBJ1-2, the complete variable domain is EAGVVQSPRYKIIEKKQPVAFWCNPISGHNTLYWYLQNLGQGPELLIRYENEEAVDDSQLPKDRFSAERLKGVDSTLKIQPAELGDSAVYLCASSLTRQGTYGYTFGSGTRLTVV.

In this sample, this clonotype turned up a few times. The V gene is TRBV12-3 or TRBV12-4, the J gene TRBJ1-4; D remains unclear. V was trimmed by 5 bases and J by 8 bases, leaving 15 bases between them. This CDR3 region has 14 residues. CDR3 sequence (DNA): TGTGCCAGCAGTCCCACCATTTCTCGGGAAAAACTGTTTTTT. Translation: CASSPTISREKLFF.

A few counts support this clonotype. The rearrangement links TRBV18 to TRBJ2-1; TRBD2 aligns across 13 bases. The germline V gene has CDR1 KGHSH and CDR2 LQKENI. Trimming removed 3 bases from V and 8 bases from J; junction bases left unmatched: 4. The CDR3 length is 15 residues. The chain's CDR3 is CASSPGLAGSYEQFF. In DNA, the CDR3 is TGTGCCAGCTCACCGGGACTAGCGGGATCTTATGAGCAGTTCTTC.

This clonotype was counted once. V is TRBV20-1 and J is TRBJ2-1, with TRBD2 matching 10 bases. The CDR3 length is 14 residues. Germline values: CDR1 DFQATT, CDR2 SNEGSKA (reference sequence). Unmatched junction bases numbered 12, after V lost 6 bases and J lost 10 bases. The CDR3 region is CSASGTSALREQFF. CDR3 in DNA: TGCAGTGCCTCCGGGACTAGCGCTCTCAGAGAGCAGTTCTTC.

The chain has TRBV7-9 and TRBJ1-4; D is undetermined. This CDR3 is 15 amino acids long. Trimming left V 1 base short and J 5 bases short, with 11 bases between. The germline V gene has CDR1 SEHNR and CDR2 FQNEAQ (reference sequence). The CDR3: CASSLGVSSNEKLFF. CDR3 sequence (DNA): TGTGCCAGCAGCTTAGGCGTCAGCTCGAATGAAAAACTGTTTTTT.

CDR3 DNA: TGCAGCGCCTTAAGCGGGAGGTTCACAGATACGCAGTATTTT. Its protein is CSALSGRFTDTQYF. The chain carries TRBV29-1 and TRBJ2-3; 9 bases are a match to TRBD2. V was clipped by 7 bases and J by 2 bases; unmatched bases: 7. Germline V gene sequence: CDR1 SQVTM, CDR2 ANQGSEA. This CDR3 has 14 amino acids.

This chain joins TRBV5-1 and TRBJ1-1; D perhaps matches TRBD1 (6 bases). The CDR3 length is 15 residues. The germline V gene encodes CDR1 SGHRS and CDR2 YFSETQ. Trimming removed 1 base from V and 4 bases from J, with 14 bases in between. CDR3 protein: CASSLSPGVSTEAFF. Here the CDR3 DNA reads TGCGCCAGCAGCTTGTCTCCAGGGGTGAGCACTGAAGCTTTCTTT.

This sequence joins TRBV19 and TRBJ1-1; 10 nucleotides align to TRBD1. Unmatched junction bases numbered 10, after V lost 4 bases and J lost 5 bases. Germline CDR1 reads LNHDA; CDR2 reads SQIVND (reference sequence). There are 16 residues in the CDR3. In DNA, the CDR3 is TGTGCCAGTAGTAGGGACAGGGGATCACGTTGGACTGAAGCTTTCTTT. The encoded protein is CASSRDRGSRWTEAFF.

This clonotype was picked up a small number of times. The J gene is TRBJ2-3, the V gene TRBV20-1; TRBD2 matches 7 bases. CDR1 and CDR2 from the germline V gene are DFQATT and SNEGSKA (reference sequence). The CDR3 runs to 14 residues. Trimming at V came to 6 bases and at J to 0 bases, leaving 6 bases not matched to a gene. CDR3 amino acids: CSARGLTSTDTQYF. In DNA form, the CDR3 reads TGCAGTGCAAGGGGACTAACAAGCACAGATACGCAGTATTTT.

This clonotype was counted between two and nine times. The chain has TRBV10-3 and TRBJ2-2, with 8 bases matching TRBD2. V shed 4 bases and J 0 bases; nucleotides not matched to a gene: 10. This CDR3 is 18 amino acids long. CDR1 and CDR2 (germline): ENHRY, SYGVKD. CDR3 protein: CAISVVREAASNTGELFF. Written as DNA, the CDR3 is TGTGCCATCAGTGTGGTGCGGGAGGCGGCCTCGAACACCGGGGAGCTGTTTTTT.

This clonotype was detected a few times. This chain joins TRBV6-1 and TRBJ2-5; TRBD2 matches at 10 bases. This CDR3 contains 14 residues. The germline gives CDR1 MNHNS, CDR2 SASEGT. Trimming removed 6 bases from V and 5 bases from J; junction bases left unmatched: 6. The CDR3 is CASRGLAGEETQYF. The CDR3 DNA follows: TGTGCCAGCAGAGGGCTAGCGGGAGAGGAGACCCAGTACTTC.

This clonotype turned up a few times. The V and J genes are TRBV11-2 and TRBJ1-5; no clear D. Germline-derived CDR1 and CDR2 are SGHAT and FQNNGV. CDR3 size: 18 residues. V was clipped by 5 bases and J by 0 bases, with 20 bases between them. CDR3 coding DNA: TGTGCCAGCAGCGCGACGGATCTCCACACATATAGCAATCAGCCCCAGCATTTT. Protein product: CASSATDLHTYSNQPQHF.

This clonotype was recorded only once. The chain couples TRBV6-5 to TRBJ2-7, with D perhaps TRBD1 or TRBD2 (6 bases each). Germline CDR1 MNHEY, CDR2 SVGAGI. V was trimmed by 2 bases and J by 0 bases, leaving 8 bases between them. This CDR3 has 14 amino acids. This CDR3 is CASSYPGASYEQYF. As DNA, the CDR3 is TGTGCCAGCAGTTACCCGGGGGCCTCCTACGAGCAGTACTTC.

This clonotype was seen a few times. The rearrangement joins TRBV2 to TRBJ2-2; D unclear. V was trimmed by 7 bases and J by 4 bases, leaving 16 bases between them. This CDR3 region has 15 residues. Germline assignment: CDR1 SNHLY and CDR2 FYNNEI. CDR3 residues: CASKVGARGTGELFF. CDR3 bases: TGTGCCAGCAAAGTGGGCGCTCGAGGCACCGGGGAGCTGTTTTTT.

In this sample, this clonotype turned up a few times. This chain connects TRBV5-1 to TRBJ1-3; no firm D call. Trimming shortened V by 4 bases and J by 0 bases, and 8 bases separated the two germline ends. Germline V gene sequence: CDR1 SGHRS, CDR2 YFSETQ. The length of the CDR3 is 14 residues. The CDR3 region has the DNA TGCGCCAGCAGCCGCCCTGGCTCTGGAAACACCATATATTTT. Protein sequence: CASSRPGSGNTIYF.

The V call is TRBV5-1, the J call TRBJ2-2, with a tentative D call TRBD2 (6 bases). Germline loops: CDR1 SGHRS, CDR2 YFSETQ. Trimming stripped 5 bases from V and 6 bases from J, with 20 bases between. The CDR3 has 16 residues. The CDR3 coding sequence is TGCGCCAGCAGTCCCCCGGTCGTTGGAGGGGCCGGGGAGCTGTTTTTT. Its protein is CASSPPVVGGAGELFF. Together with reference TRBV5-1 and TRBJ2-2, the CDR3 gives the full variable domain: KAGVTQTPRYLIKTRGQQVTLSCSPISGHRSVSWYQQTPGQGLQFLFEYFSETQRNKGNFPGRFSGRQFSNSRSEMNVSTLELGDSALYLCASSPPVVGGAGELFFGEGSRLTVL.

The chain couples TRBV7-2 to TRBJ2-5; D gene uncertain. V lost 2 bases, J lost 3 bases, and 7 bases lay in between. The CDR3 is made up of 13 amino acids. Per the germline V gene, CDR1 is SGHTA and CDR2 is FQGNSA. DNA of the CDR3: TGTGCCAGCAGCTTATGGGTGGAAGAGACCCAGTACTTC. Amino acids: CASSLWVEETQYF.

CDR3 bases: TGTGCCAGCAGCTTAAGGGGCAGCGGCACAGATACGCAGTATTTT. Translating it yields CASSLRGSGTDTQYF. The gene calls are TRBV11-2 and TRBJ2-3, with a possible D match to TRBD1 (5 bases). The CDR3 is 15 amino acids. V lost 2 bases and J lost 1, with 10 bases in between. Germline loops: CDR1 SGHAT, CDR2 FQNNGV.